The text below deals with one T cell receptor beta chain. These data come from a study of blood T cell repertoires in COVID-19. Study-level information: Some COVID-19 samples were acute and others convalescent; all came from the United States, Italy and Spain. Sample material is recorded as cDNA or gDNA derived from T cells, B-cell-depleted T cells, or PBMCs.

The CDR3 runs 14 residues. With V trimmed by 5 bases and J by 6 bases, 7 bases remained unmatched. Germline values: CDR1 SNHLY, CDR2 FYNNEI. Original data processing: The assay estimated nucleated cells by amplifying reference gene primers. Assay used: immunoSEQ multiplex PCR; TCRdb lists only in-frame clones, some missing. V, J and clone size are those of that table, while D and trimming were read from the DNA. The sample contains some 42,000 clones, about 87% of which appear only once. This receptor was taken from a human donor in a cohort sampled during active COVID-19. Specimen: peripheral blood. The chain links TRBV2 to TRBJ2-3; 8 bases align to TRBD2. This CDR3 reads CASSREGGYDTQYF. The CDR3, as DNA: TGTGCCAGCAGTCGGGAGGGAGGGTATGATACGCAGTATTTT.